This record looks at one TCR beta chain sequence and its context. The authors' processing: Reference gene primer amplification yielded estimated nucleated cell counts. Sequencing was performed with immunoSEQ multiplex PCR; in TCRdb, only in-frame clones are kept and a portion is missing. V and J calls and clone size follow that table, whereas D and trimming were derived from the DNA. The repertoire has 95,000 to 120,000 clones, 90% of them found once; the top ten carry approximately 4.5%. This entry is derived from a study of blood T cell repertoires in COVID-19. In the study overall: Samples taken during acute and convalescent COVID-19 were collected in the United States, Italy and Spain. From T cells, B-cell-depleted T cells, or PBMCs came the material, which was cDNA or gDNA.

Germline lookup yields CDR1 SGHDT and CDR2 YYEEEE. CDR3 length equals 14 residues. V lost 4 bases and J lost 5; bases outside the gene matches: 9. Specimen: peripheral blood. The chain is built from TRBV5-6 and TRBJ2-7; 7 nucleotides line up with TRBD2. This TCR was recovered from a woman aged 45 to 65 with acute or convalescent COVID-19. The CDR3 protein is CASSPGGWSNEQYF. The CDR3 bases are TGTGCCAGCAGCCCGGGGGGATGGTCTAACGAGCAGTACTTC.